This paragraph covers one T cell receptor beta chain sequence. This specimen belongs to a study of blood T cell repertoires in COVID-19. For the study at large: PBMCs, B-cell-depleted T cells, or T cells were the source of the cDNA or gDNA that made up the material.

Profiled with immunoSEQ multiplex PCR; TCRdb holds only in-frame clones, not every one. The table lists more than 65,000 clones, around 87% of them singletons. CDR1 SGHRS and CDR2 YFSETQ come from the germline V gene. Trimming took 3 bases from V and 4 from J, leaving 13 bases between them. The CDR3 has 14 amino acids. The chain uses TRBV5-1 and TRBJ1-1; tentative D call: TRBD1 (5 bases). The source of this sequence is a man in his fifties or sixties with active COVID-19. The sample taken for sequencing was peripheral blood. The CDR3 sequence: CASSSQGVSTEAFF. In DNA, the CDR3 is TGCGCCAGCAGCTCTCAAGGGGTGAGCACTGAAGCTTTCTTT.